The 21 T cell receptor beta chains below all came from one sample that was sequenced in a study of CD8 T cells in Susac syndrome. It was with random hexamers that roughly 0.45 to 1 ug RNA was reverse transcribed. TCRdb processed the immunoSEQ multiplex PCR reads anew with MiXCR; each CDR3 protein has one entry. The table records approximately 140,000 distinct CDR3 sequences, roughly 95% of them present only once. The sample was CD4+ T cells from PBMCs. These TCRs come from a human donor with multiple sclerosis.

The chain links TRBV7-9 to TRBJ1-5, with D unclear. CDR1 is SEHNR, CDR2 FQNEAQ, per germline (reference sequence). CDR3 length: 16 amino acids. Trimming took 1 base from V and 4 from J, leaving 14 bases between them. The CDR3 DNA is TGTGCCAGCAGCTTAGTAGGAGCGGGAGATAATCAGCCCCAGCATTTT. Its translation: CASSLVGAGDNQPQHF.

The CDR3 bases are TGCGCCAGCAGCTCGGGACGGATCTATGGCTACACCTTC. Amino acids: CASSSGRIYGYTF. The chain carries TRBV5-1 and TRBJ1-2, with D perhaps matching TRBD1 (5 bases). V was trimmed by 3 bases and J by 4 bases, leaving 10 bases between them. The CDR3 is made up of 13 amino acids. Germline V gene data show CDR1 as SGHRS and CDR2 as YFSETQ.

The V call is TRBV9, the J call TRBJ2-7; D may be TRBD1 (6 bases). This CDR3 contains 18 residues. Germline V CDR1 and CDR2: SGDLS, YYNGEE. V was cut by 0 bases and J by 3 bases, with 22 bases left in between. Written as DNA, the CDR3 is TGTGCCAGCAGCGTAGGCCTGGACGGGACAACGAAATACTACGAGCAGTACTTC. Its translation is CASSVGLDGTTKYYEQYF.

CDR3 region: CATSDFADSRTGELFF. The CDR3 bases are TGTGCCACCAGTGATTTTGCGGACAGCCGGACCGGGGAGCTGTTTTTT. The rearrangement links TRBV24-1 to TRBJ2-2, with D perhaps TRBD1 (6 bases). The CDR3 totals 16 residues. Germline V lookup: CDR1 KGHDR, CDR2 SFDVKD. Trimming removed 1 base from V and 5 bases from J, with 13 bases in between.

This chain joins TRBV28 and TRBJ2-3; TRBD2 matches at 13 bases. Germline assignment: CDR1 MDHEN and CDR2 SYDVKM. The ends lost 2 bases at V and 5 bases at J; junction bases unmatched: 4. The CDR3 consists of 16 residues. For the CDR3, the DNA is TGTGCCAGCAGTTTAACTAGCGGGAGGGCTTTAGATACGCAGTATTTT. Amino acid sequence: CASSLTSGRALDTQYF.

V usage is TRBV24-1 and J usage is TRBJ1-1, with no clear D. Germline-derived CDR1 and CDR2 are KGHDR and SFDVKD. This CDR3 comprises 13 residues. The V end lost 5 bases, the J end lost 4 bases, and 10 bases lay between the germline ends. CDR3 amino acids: CATSGEVGTEAFF. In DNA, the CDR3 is TGTGCCACCAGTGGGGAGGTGGGCACTGAAGCTTTCTTT.

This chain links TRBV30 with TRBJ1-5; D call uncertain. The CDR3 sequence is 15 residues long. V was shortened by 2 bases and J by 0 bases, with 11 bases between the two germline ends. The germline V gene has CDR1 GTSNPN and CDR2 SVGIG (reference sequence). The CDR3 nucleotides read TGTGCCTGGAGTTACGGAGGTTATAGCAATCAGCCCCAGCATTTT. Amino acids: CAWSYGGYSNQPQHF.

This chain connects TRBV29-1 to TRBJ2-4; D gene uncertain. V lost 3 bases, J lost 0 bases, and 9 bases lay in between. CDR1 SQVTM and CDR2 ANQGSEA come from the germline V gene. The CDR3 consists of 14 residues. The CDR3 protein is CSVDGGKAKNIQYF. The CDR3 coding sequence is TGCAGCGTTGACGGCGGAAAAGCCAAAAACATTCAGTACTTC.

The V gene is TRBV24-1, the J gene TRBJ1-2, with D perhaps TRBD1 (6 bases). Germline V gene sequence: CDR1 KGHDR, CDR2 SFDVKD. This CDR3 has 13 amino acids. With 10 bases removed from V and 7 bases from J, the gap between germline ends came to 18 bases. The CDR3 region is CATSQGKLLGYTF. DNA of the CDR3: TGTGCCACGTCCCAGGGGAAGCTTCTTGGCTACACCTTC.

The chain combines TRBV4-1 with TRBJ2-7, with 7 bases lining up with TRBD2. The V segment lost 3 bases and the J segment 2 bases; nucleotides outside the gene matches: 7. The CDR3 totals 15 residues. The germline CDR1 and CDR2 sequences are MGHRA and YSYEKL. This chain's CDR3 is CASSHESGNPYEQYF. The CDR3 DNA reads TGCGCCAGCAGCCACGAAAGCGGGAACCCCTACGAGCAGTACTTC.

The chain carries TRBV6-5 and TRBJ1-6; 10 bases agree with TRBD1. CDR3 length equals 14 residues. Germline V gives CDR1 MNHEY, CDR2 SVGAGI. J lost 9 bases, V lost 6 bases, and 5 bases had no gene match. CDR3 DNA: TGTGCCAGCAGCAGGGGACAGGGGAGTTCACCCCTCCACTTT. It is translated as CASSRGQGSSPLHF.

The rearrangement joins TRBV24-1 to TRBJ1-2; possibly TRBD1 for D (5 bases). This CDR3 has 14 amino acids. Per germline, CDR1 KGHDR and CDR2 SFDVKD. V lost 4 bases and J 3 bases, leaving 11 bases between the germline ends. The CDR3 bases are TGTGCCACCAGTGAGGCAGGGAGAGACTATGGCTACACCTTC. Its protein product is CATSEAGRDYGYTF.

The CDR3, as DNA: TGTGCCTCTGCAGGGGGCGATAGGTGGTCCTACAATGAGCAGTTCTTC. Its protein is CASAGGDRWSYNEQFF. This sequence joins TRBV11-3 and TRBJ2-1; 8 positions agree with TRBD1. With 11 bases clipped from V and 1 base from J, the junction kept 13 bases outside the gene matches. The germline gives CDR1 SGHNT, CDR2 YENEEA. The CDR3 runs 16 residues. Together with reference TRBV11-3 and TRBJ2-1, the CDR3 gives the full variable domain: EAGVVQSPRYKIIEKKQPVAFWCNPISGHNTLYWYLQNLGQGPELLIRYENEEAVDDSQLPKDRFSAERLKGVDSTLKIQPAELGDSAVYLCASAGGDRWSYNEQFFGPGTRLTVL.

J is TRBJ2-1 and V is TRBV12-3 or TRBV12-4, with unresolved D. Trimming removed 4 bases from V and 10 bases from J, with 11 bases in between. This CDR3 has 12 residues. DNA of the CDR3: TGTGCCAGCAGTTCTAGGCTTTGGGAGCAGTTCTTC. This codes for CASSSRLWEQFF.

The CDR3 nucleotides are TGCAGTGCCTCCGGGGGAGGAGAGACCCAGTACTTC. Its protein is CSASGGGETQYF. The genes are TRBV20-1 and TRBJ2-5, with D possibly matching TRBD2 (6 bases). Germline V lookup: CDR1 DFQATT, CDR2 SNEGSKA (reference sequence). The germline V and J ends were trimmed by 6 bases and 4 bases, with 12 bases remaining between them. The CDR3 loop spans 12 amino acids.

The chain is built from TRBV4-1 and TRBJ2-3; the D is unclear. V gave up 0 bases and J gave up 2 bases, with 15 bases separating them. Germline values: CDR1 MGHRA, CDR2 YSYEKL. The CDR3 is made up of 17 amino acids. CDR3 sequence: CASSQEGSLTHTDTQYF. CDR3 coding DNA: TGCGCCAGCAGCCAAGAGGGCAGCCTTACCCACACAGATACGCAGTATTTT.

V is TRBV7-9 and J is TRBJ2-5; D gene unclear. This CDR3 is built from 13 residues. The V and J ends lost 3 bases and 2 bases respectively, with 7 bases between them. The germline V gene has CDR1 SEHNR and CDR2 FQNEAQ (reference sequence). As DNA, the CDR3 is TGTGCCAGCAGCTTCGGCAAACAAGAGACCCAGTACTTC. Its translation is CASSFGKQETQYF.

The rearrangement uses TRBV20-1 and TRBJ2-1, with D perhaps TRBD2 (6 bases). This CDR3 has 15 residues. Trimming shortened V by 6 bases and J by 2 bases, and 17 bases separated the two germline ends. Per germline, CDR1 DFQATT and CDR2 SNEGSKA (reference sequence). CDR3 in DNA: TGCAGTGCCCGCTTTACGGGAGCGGCCTACAATGAGCAGTTCTTC. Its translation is CSARFTGAAYNEQFF.

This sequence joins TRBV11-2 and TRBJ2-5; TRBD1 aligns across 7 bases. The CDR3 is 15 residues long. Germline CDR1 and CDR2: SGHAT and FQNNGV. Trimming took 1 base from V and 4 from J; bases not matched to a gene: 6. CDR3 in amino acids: CASSLGQGHPETQYF. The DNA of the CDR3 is TGTGCCAGCAGCTTAGGACAGGGCCATCCAGAGACCCAGTACTTC.

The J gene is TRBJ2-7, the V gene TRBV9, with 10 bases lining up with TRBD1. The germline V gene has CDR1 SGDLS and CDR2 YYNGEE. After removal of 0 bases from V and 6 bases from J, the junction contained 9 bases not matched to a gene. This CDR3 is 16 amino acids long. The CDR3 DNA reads TGTGCCAGCAGCGTAGGGACAGGGGGACTAGTTGGCGAGCAGTACTTC. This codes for CASSVGTGGLVGEQYF.

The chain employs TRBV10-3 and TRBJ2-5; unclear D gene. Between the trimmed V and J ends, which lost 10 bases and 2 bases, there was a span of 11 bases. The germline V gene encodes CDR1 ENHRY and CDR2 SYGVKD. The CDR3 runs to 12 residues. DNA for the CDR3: TGTGCCACCTCGCTCCAACAAGAGACCCAGTACTTC. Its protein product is CATSLQQETQYF.